Below, 31 T cell receptor beta chains from the same sample are listed, as sequenced in a study of cytomegalovirus exposure and HLA in healthy donors. 13 Jbeta primers and 60 Vbeta primers were used for the PCR. Some clones are missing from TCRdb's copy, which holds only in-frame ones; the method was immunoSEQ multiplex PCR. The top ten hold 0.24% of the sample, which has 100,000 to 150,000 clones, 80% seen once. The material sequenced was PBMCs. The receptors originated from a man aged 50 or older in good health and CMV-seronegative.

The chain employs TRBV5-6 and TRBJ2-1; TRBD2 agrees at 13 bases. The length of the CDR3 is 17 residues. The trim removed 2 bases at V and 4 bases at J, leaving 6 bases unmatched. The germline CDR1 and CDR2 sequences are SGHDT and YYEEEE. The CDR3 DNA reads as TGTGCCAGCAGCTTTAAGACTAGCGGGGGGCGGTACAATGAGCAGTTCTTC. It codes for CASSFKTSGGRYNEQFF.

The CDR3 nucleotides are TGTGCCACCAGCAGAGGATTGGGTAGGGGGCGCGTCGGCACTGAAGCTTTCTTT. The encoded protein is CATSRGLGRGRVGTEAFF. The chain is built from TRBV15 and TRBJ1-1; 7 bases fit TRBD1. The CDR3 contains 18 residues. The germline CDR1 and CDR2 sequences are LNHNV and YYDKDF (reference sequence). V was pared by 1 base and J by 4 bases, with 15 bases of the junction left unmatched.

The chain has TRBV6-5 and TRBJ1-5, with 7 bases that match TRBD1. Germline CDR1 and CDR2: MNHEY and SVGAGI. There are 15 residues in the CDR3. V lost 0 bases and J lost 3; bases outside the gene matches: 2. The DNA for the CDR3 is TGTGCCAGCAGTTACTCGGGACAGCTCAATCAGCCCCAGCATTTT. It codes for CASSYSGQLNQPQHF.

The rearrangement links TRBV18 to TRBJ1-3, with D tentatively TRBD1 (6 bases). There are 17 residues in the CDR3. The V end was cut by 1 base, the J end by 0 bases, with 13 bases between. The germline V gene has CDR1 KGHSH and CDR2 LQKENI. CDR3 protein: CASSPLQGKSSGNTIYF. CDR3 DNA sequence: TGTGCCAGCTCACCACTGCAGGGGAAGAGCTCTGGAAACACCATATATTTT.

The chain carries TRBV30 and TRBJ2-2; D call uncertain. Germline V CDR1 and CDR2: GTSNPN, SVGIG (reference sequence). Deletions cut 2 bases from V and 6 bases from J, with 13 bases between. CDR3 size: 14 residues. CDR3 sequence reads: CAWSPNLGPGELFF. CDR3 bases: TGTGCCTGGAGTCCCAACCTAGGTCCCGGGGAGCTGTTTTTT.

The V and J genes are TRBV4-1 and TRBJ2-1; 9 positions agree with TRBD2. The germline V gene encodes CDR1 MGHRA and CDR2 YSYEKL. CDR3 length: 16 amino acids. Trimming cost V 0 bases and J 10 bases; bases outside gene matches: 10. The CDR3 DNA reads as TGCGCCAGCAGCCAAGAAGGCCTAGCGGGAATAAGCGAGCAGTTCTTC. Encoded protein: CASSQEGLAGISEQFF.

V is TRBV7-9 and J is TRBJ2-3; D might be TRBD2 (5 bases). CDR1 and CDR2 from the germline V gene are SEHNR and FQNEAQ (reference sequence). CDR3 length: 15 amino acids. Trimming stripped 5 bases from V and 1 base from J, with 13 bases between. CDR3 region: CASSPPGMGTDTQYF. The CDR3 region has the DNA TGTGCCAGCAGCCCGCCCGGGATGGGCACAGATACGCAGTATTTT.

The rearrangement uses TRBV19 and TRBJ2-5, with 8 positions matching TRBD2. The CDR3 loop spans 15 amino acids. With V trimmed by 6 bases and J by 1 base, 7 bases remained unmatched. Germline V gene data show CDR1 as LNHDA and CDR2 as SQIVND (reference sequence). The CDR3 loop reads CASRLAGGSQETQYF. The CDR3 nucleotides read TGTGCCAGTAGGCTGGCGGGGGGCAGCCAAGAGACCCAGTACTTC.

The chain links TRBV6-5 to TRBJ2-7; 9 bases match TRBD1. The J segment lost 0 bases and the V segment lost 5 bases, leaving 2 bases of the junction unmatched. Looked up from germline, CDR1 is MNHEY and CDR2 is SVGAGI. CDR3 length: 14 amino acids. The CDR3: CASSRQGVSYEQYF. The CDR3 region has the DNA TGTGCCAGCAGTCGACAGGGGGTCTCCTACGAGCAGTACTTC.

The chain has TRBV5-4 and TRBJ2-5; 9 bases align to TRBD1. Trimming at V came to 3 bases and at J to 6 bases, leaving 6 bases not matched to a gene. This CDR3 is 14 amino acids long. Per germline, CDR1 SGHNT and CDR2 YYREEE (reference sequence). The CDR3 sequence is CASSSGQGRQTQYF. CDR3 in DNA: TGTGCCAGCAGCTCAGGACAGGGGAGACAGACCCAGTACTTC.

This clone was seen just once. The CDR3 region has the DNA TGTGCCAGTAGTGAGACAATTAATCAGCCCCAGCATTTT. Protein product: CASSETINQPQHF. V is TRBV19 and J is TRBJ1-5; no reliable D call. Per the germline V gene, CDR1 is LNHDA and CDR2 is SQIVND (reference sequence). Trimming took off 5 bases at V and 4 bases at J, with 9 bases between the two ends. The CDR3 sequence is 13 residues long.

The genes are TRBV19 and TRBJ1-5; TRBD1 aligns across 10 bases. Losses at the gene ends were 3 bases for V and 3 bases for J; bases not matched to a gene: 11. Germline V lookup: CDR1 LNHDA, CDR2 SQIVND (reference sequence). The CDR3 contains 18 residues. CDR3: CASSILPPGQGPNQPQHF. The CDR3, as DNA: TGTGCCAGTAGTATTTTACCTCCGGGACAGGGGCCCAATCAGCCCCAGCATTTT.

The V and J genes are TRBV9 and TRBJ2-7, with D perhaps matching TRBD2 (5 bases). CDR3 size: 17 residues. Germline V CDR1 and CDR2: SGDLS, YYNGEE. Between the trimmed V and J ends, which lost 0 bases and 1 base, there was a span of 17 bases. CDR3 DNA sequence: TGTGCCAGCAGCGTAGAAGGAGGACCCGAGGGTTCCTACGAGCAGTACTTC. Its protein is CASSVEGGPEGSYEQYF.

The chain combines TRBV2 with TRBJ1-2; D not resolved. The germline CDR1 and CDR2 sequences are SNHLY and FYNNEI. V gave up 2 bases and J gave up 8 bases, with 12 bases separating them. The CDR3 is 13 amino acids. DNA for the CDR3: TGTGCCAGCAGTGAAAGAACCCCACGGGGCTACACCTTC. It yields the protein CASSERTPRGYTF. Together with reference TRBV2 and TRBJ1-2, the CDR3 gives the full variable domain: EPEVTQTPSHQVTQMGQEVILRCVPISNHLYFYWYRQILGQKVEFLVSFYNNEISEKSEIFDDQFSVERPDGSNFTLKIRSTKLEDSAMYFCASSERTPRGYTFGSGTRLTVV.

This clone has just one count. The chain carries TRBV21-1 and TRBJ1-5. TRBV21-1 is classified as a pseudogene. The CDR3 loop spans 15 amino acids. The CDR3 DNA reads as TGTGCCAGCAGCAAAGAGGCGGGGTGTCATCAGCCCCAGCATTTT. It is translated as CASSKEAGCHQPQHF.

This clone was recorded a few times. V usage is TRBV28 and J usage is TRBJ2-5; 7 bases are shared with TRBD2. J was trimmed by 1 base and V by 6 bases; bases with no gene match: 5. Germline V gene data show CDR1 as MDHEN and CDR2 as SYDVKM. CDR3 length equals 14 residues. CDR3 sequence reads: CASSLGGIQETQYF. For the CDR3, the DNA is TGTGCCAGCAGCCTCGGGGGGATCCAAGAGACCCAGTACTTC. The whole variable domain, remainder taken from reference TRBV28 and TRBJ2-5, is DVKVTQSSRYLVKRTGEKVFLECVQDMDHENMFWYRQDPGLGLRLIYFSYDVKMKEKGDIPEGYSVSREKKERFSLILESASTNQTSMYLCASSLGGIQETQYFGPGTRLLVL.

V and J are TRBV7-9 and TRBJ2-5; D ambiguous. The V end was cut by 1 base, the J end by 1 base, with 7 bases between. Germline CDR1 SEHNR, CDR2 FQNEAQ (reference sequence). CDR3 length equals 14 residues. CDR3 loop: CASSLVNGQETQYF. DNA of the CDR3: TGTGCCAGCAGCTTAGTGAACGGCCAAGAGACCCAGTACTTC. Combining the CDR3 with reference TRBV7-9 and TRBJ2-5 gives the whole variable domain DTGVSQNPRHKITKRGQNVTFRCDPISEHNRLYWYRQTLGQGPEFLTYFQNEAQLEKSRLLSDRFSAERPKGSFSTLEIQRTEQGDSAMYLCASSLVNGQETQYFGPGTRLLVL.

This clone was found a few times. The chain recombines TRBV18 with TRBJ1-5; perhaps TRBD1 as D (6 bases). Germline values: CDR1 KGHSH, CDR2 LQKENI. Trimming took off 2 bases at V and 3 bases at J, with 11 bases between the two ends. The CDR3 has 15 residues. The DNA of the CDR3 is TGTGCCAGCTCACCATTAGGGGGAAACAATCAGCCCCAGCATTTT. Protein sequence: CASSPLGGNNQPQHF.

J is TRBJ2-2 and V is TRBV10-3; the match to TRBD1 covers 7 bases. This CDR3 has 13 amino acids. With 2 bases clipped from V and 10 bases from J, the junction kept 4 bases outside the gene matches. From germline, CDR1 is ENHRY and CDR2 SYGVKD. The CDR3 region has the DNA TGTGCCATCAGTGAGCTGGGGACAGAGGAGCTGTTTTTT. It specifies CAISELGTEELFF.

The V and J genes are TRBV5-1 and TRBJ2-7; TRBD1 matches at 9 bases. CDR1 is SGHRS, CDR2 YFSETQ, per germline. The V and J ends lost 5 bases and 3 bases, in that order; junction bases with no gene match: 12. The CDR3 spans 16 residues. The CDR3 bases are TGCGCCAGCAGTTGGGAAACAGGGGGCGCAAACTACGAGCAGTACTTC. It codes for CASSWETGGANYEQYF.

This chain uses TRBV5-4 with TRBJ2-6, with TRBD2 identical over 8 bases. With V trimmed by 2 bases and J by 0 bases, 4 bases remained unmatched. CDR1 and CDR2 (germline): SGHNT, YYREEE (reference sequence). CDR3 size: 17 residues. Here the CDR3 DNA reads TGTGCCAGCAGCTTAATCGGGAGGGTCTCTGGGGCCAACGTCCTGACTTTC. Translated: CASSLIGRVSGANVLTF.

The V gene is TRBV7-9, the J gene TRBJ2-5; possible D gene TRBD1, 6 bases. The CDR3 has 13 residues. V lost 4 bases and J 3 bases, leaving 9 bases between the germline ends. Germline loops: CDR1 SEHNR, CDR2 FQNEAQ (reference sequence). CDR3 sequence: CASSSTGKETQYF. CDR3 DNA sequence: TGTGCCAGCAGCTCGACAGGCAAAGAGACCCAGTACTTC.

The rearrangement joins TRBV30 to TRBJ1-4, with 7 bases fitting TRBD1. Germline CDR1 reads GTSNPN; CDR2 reads SVGIG (reference sequence). The CDR3 is 13 amino acids. V lost 4 bases and J lost 5; bases outside the gene matches: 4. The DNA of the CDR3 is TGTGCCTGGACAGGGGGATACAATGAAAAACTGTTTTTT. Translated, it gives CAWTGGYNEKLFF. Full variable domain (remainder filled in from reference TRBV30 and TRBJ1-4): SQTIHQWPATLVQPVGSPLSLECTVEGTSNPNLYWYRQAAGRGLQLLFYSVGIGQISSEVPQNLSASRPQDRQFILSSKKLLLSDSGFYLCAWTGGYNEKLFFGSGTQLSVL.

This chain links TRBV7-2 with TRBJ2-5; D is uncertain. Germline V gene lookup returns CDR1 SGHTA and CDR2 FQGNSA. The CDR3 contains 12 residues. Trimming stripped 8 bases from V and 4 bases from J, with 11 bases between. CDR3 nucleotides: TGTGCCAGCGGGTTCAGCGCAGAGACCCAGTACTTC. This sequence encodes CASGFSAETQYF. The full variable domain, with the rest looked up from reference TRBV7-2 and TRBJ2-5, is GAGVSQSPSNKVTEKGKDVELRCDPISGHTALYWYRQSLGQGLEFLIYFQGNSAPDKSGLPSDRFSAERTGGSVSTLTIQRTQQEDSAVYLCASGFSAETQYFGPGTRLLVL.

This chain links TRBV19 with TRBJ2-4, with TRBD1 matching 9 bases. Germline values: CDR1 LNHDA, CDR2 SQIVND (reference sequence). With V trimmed by 1 base and J by 6 bases, 7 bases remained unmatched. This CDR3 has 16 residues. Here the CDR3 reads CASSIVFRDRVNIQYF. The CDR3 nucleotides are TGTGCCAGTAGTATAGTGTTCCGGGACAGGGTAAACATTCAGTACTTC. Full variable domain (rest looked up from reference TRBV19 and TRBJ2-4): DGGITQSPKYLFRKEGQNVTLSCEQNLNHDAMYWYRQDPGQGLRLIYYSQIVNDFQKGDIAEGYSVSREKKESFPLTVTSAQKNPTAFYLCASSIVFRDRVNIQYFGAGTRLSVL.

This chain joins TRBV19 and TRBJ2-3; D may be TRBD1 (5 bases). The V gene lost 2 bases and the J gene lost 0 bases, with 18 bases spanning the gap. Germline V gives CDR1 LNHDA, CDR2 SQIVND (reference sequence). The CDR3 runs to 18 residues. The CDR3 sequence is CASSIQSRTTASTDTQYF. The CDR3 DNA reads as TGTGCCAGTAGTATACAGTCTAGGACAACAGCTAGCACAGATACGCAGTATTTT.

J is TRBJ2-2 and V is TRBV10-3, with D perhaps matching TRBD1 (6 bases). Trimming left V 10 bases short and J 4 bases short, with 13 bases between. CDR3 length: 13 amino acids. Germline lookup yields CDR1 ENHRY and CDR2 SYGVKD. CDR3 amino acids: CATQGVITGELFF. In nucleotides, the CDR3 is TGTGCCACACAGGGCGTTATCACCGGGGAGCTGTTTTTT.

The chain combines TRBV9 with TRBJ2-1; the match to TRBD1 covers 8 bases. CDR3 size: 16 residues. The germline gives CDR1 SGDLS, CDR2 YYNGEE. V dropped 3 bases and J dropped 4; count of bases not matched to a gene: 9. The CDR3 coding sequence is TGTGCCAGCAGCGGCCTTTCCGGGACAGGTTACAATGAGCAGTTCTTC. This encodes CASSGLSGTGYNEQFF. The variable domain in full, with the rest retrieved from reference TRBV9 and TRBJ2-1, is DSGVTQTPKHLITATGQRVTLRCSPRSGDLSVYWYQQSLDQGLQFLIQYYNGEERAKGNILERFSAQQFPDLHSELNLSSLELGDSALYFCASSGLSGTGYNEQFFGPGTRLTVL.

This clone came up a few times. This chain connects TRBV5-1 to TRBJ2-1; possibly TRBD1 for D (6 bases). V lost 2 bases and J 12 bases, leaving 12 bases between the germline ends. The CDR3 covers 12 residues. Germline V lookup: CDR1 SGHRS, CDR2 YFSETQ. The CDR3 region is CASSFRGPRQFF. CDR3 sequence (DNA): TGCGCCAGCAGCTTCAGGGGCCCCAGGCAGTTCTTC.

This chain links TRBV4-1 with TRBJ2-2, with a tentative D call TRBD1 (5 bases). Germline V gives CDR1 MGHRA, CDR2 YSYEKL. This CDR3 contains 18 residues. V lost 0 bases and J 2 bases, leaving 16 bases between the germline ends. CDR3 protein: CASSQDSGSFSNTGELFF. The CDR3 nucleotides read TGCGCCAGCAGCCAAGATTCAGGGTCGTTTAGCAACACCGGGGAGCTGTTTTTT.

This sequence joins TRBV7-9 and TRBJ2-1; perhaps TRBD2 as D (5 bases). This CDR3 has 18 amino acids. Germline lookup yields CDR1 SEHNR and CDR2 FQNEAQ (reference sequence). Deletions cut 5 bases from V and 3 bases from J, with 23 bases between. CDR3 loop: CASSQSEVVAGDYNEQFF. Here the CDR3 DNA reads TGTGCCAGCAGCCAATCGGAGGTGGTCGCTGGAGACTACAATGAGCAGTTCTTC.